The 22 T cell receptor beta chains given below trace back to one sample, sequenced in a study of T-cell memory formation after mild COVID-19. TCRdb fed the 5' RACE reads into MiXCR, producing one record per CDR3 protein. Of 470,000 or so distinct CDR3 sequences in the sample, around a quarter were seen once. The sequenced sample consisted of PBMCs or a T cell subset sorted from them (not recorded which). These receptors were taken from an adult woman who had mild COVID-19 (a few samples of this study predate the infection). Cell type and time point are not known.

Concerning this clonotype: At one boundary the junction diverges from the germline segment, which might be a read error. V usage is TRBV12-3 or TRBV12-4 and J usage is TRBJ2-7, with D possibly matching TRBD1 (5 bases). CDR3 length: 16 amino acids. The CDR3 region is CASSPPRRTPSDEQYF. For the CDR3, the DNA is TGTGCCAGCAGTCCCCCCCGACGGACACCCTCCGACGAGCAGTACTTC.

This clonotype was seen repeatedly, ten times or more. This chain uses TRBV11-2 with TRBJ2-7; 9 nucleotides line up with TRBD1. There are 14 residues in the CDR3. CDR1 is SGHAT and CDR2 is FQNNGV in the germline V gene. Unmatched junction bases numbered 3, after V lost 3 bases and J lost 3 bases. CDR3: CASSFGTGRYEQYF. The CDR3 nucleotides are TGTGCCAGCAGCTTCGGGACAGGGCGCTACGAGCAGTACTTC. The full variable domain, in which reference TRBV11-2 and TRBJ2-7 provide the parts outside the CDR3, is EAGVAQSPRYKIIEKRQSVAFWCNPISGHATLYWYQQILGQGPKLLIQFQNNGVVDDSQLPKDRFSAERLKGVDSTLKIQPAKLEDSAVYLCASSFGTGRYEQYFGPGTRLTVT.

This chain links TRBV24-1 with TRBJ1-1; 9 bases fit TRBD1. With V trimmed by 6 bases and J by 5 bases, 6 bases remained unmatched. The CDR3 contains 14 residues. Germline loops: CDR1 KGHDR, CDR2 SFDVKD. DNA of the CDR3: TGTGCCACCAGTAAAACAGGGGGCAGGACTGAAGCTTTCTTT. Amino acids: CATSKTGGRTEAFF.

This clonotype was detected a few times. This sequence joins TRBV11-2 and TRBJ2-7, with D possibly matching TRBD1 (6 bases). The CDR3 is 15 residues long. V gave up 3 bases and J gave up 4 bases, with 16 bases separating them. Germline V lookup: CDR1 SGHAT, CDR2 FQNNGV. Here the CDR3 reads CASSFPDRVMYEQYF. CDR3 in DNA: TGTGCCAGCAGCTTCCCGGACAGAGTAATGTACGAGCAGTACTTC.

This sequence joins TRBV10-3 and TRBJ2-7, with 8 bases matching TRBD1. With V trimmed by 4 bases and J by 5 bases, 7 bases remained unmatched. Germline assignment: CDR1 ENHRY and CDR2 SYGVKD. CDR3 length equals 14 residues. The CDR3 nucleotides are TGTGCCATCAGTGGCGGACAGGGAGGCAACGAGCAGTACTTC. This gives the protein CAISGGQGGNEQYF.

This rearrangement joins TRBV4-1 to TRBJ2-1; 13 bases fit TRBD2. With V trimmed by 0 bases and J by 0 bases, 8 bases remained unmatched. CDR1 and CDR2 from the germline V gene are MGHRA and YSYEKL. The CDR3 spans 20 residues. The chain's CDR3 is CASSQDRGLAGLSSYNEQFF. CDR3 DNA: TGCGCCAGCAGCCAAGATAGGGGACTAGCGGGGCTAAGCTCCTACAATGAGCAGTTCTTC.

This clonotype was seen only a few times. The chain links TRBV24-1 to TRBJ2-1; 9 bases are a match to TRBD1. The CDR3 loop spans 14 amino acids. V gave up 12 bases and J gave up 8 bases; unmatched junction bases: 13. CDR1 and CDR2 (germline): KGHDR, SFDVKD. The CDR3 nucleotides read TGTGCCTCCTCCCCCGGGGACAGGGATGATGAGCAGTTCTTC. As protein: CASSPGDRDDEQFF.

This clonotype turned up a few times. The chain carries TRBV7-9 and TRBJ2-1, with TRBD2 matching over 9 bases. The CDR3 covers 14 residues. Losses at the gene ends were 6 bases for V and 6 bases for J; bases not matched to a gene: 6. Germline loops: CDR1 SEHNR, CDR2 FQNEAQ (reference sequence). This CDR3 is CASRGGRALNEQFF. CDR3 sequence (DNA): TGTGCCAGCAGGGGCGGGAGGGCCCTCAATGAGCAGTTCTTC.

This clonotype occurred a few times. This chain joins TRBV7-6 and TRBJ2-5, with TRBD1 matching 7 bases. V trimming: 6 bases; J trimming: 5 bases; junction bases outside the gene matches: 12. The CDR3 extends over 15 amino acids. Germline CDR1 and CDR2: SGHVS and FNYEAQ. CDR3 sequence reads: CASRGTGDLYETQYF. The CDR3 DNA reads as TGTGCCAGCAGGGGTACAGGGGATTTGTATGAGACCCAGTACTTC.

The table lists this clonotype with a few counts. CDR3 nucleotide sequence: TGTGCCATCAGTGACGGGGTGTACAATTCACCCCTCCACTTT. Translated, it gives CAISDGVYNSPLHF. The rearrangement links TRBV10-3 to TRBJ1-6; D uncertain. This CDR3 comprises 14 residues. Germline values: CDR1 ENHRY, CDR2 SYGVKD. V shed 3 bases and J shed 7 bases, with 10 bases lying between them.

This chain uses TRBV6-2 or TRBV6-3 with TRBJ2-5; 10 nucleotides match TRBD2. The V segment lost 6 bases and the J segment 5 bases; nucleotides outside the gene matches: 6. The CDR3 has 14 residues. The germline V gene encodes CDR1 MNHEY and CDR2 SVGEGT. The CDR3 spells CASRTLAGAETQYF. The CDR3 nucleotides are TGTGCCAGCAGAACTCTAGCGGGAGCGGAGACCCAGTACTTC.

The rearrangement uses TRBV11-2 and TRBJ1-2, with D possibly matching TRBD1 (6 bases). The CDR3 runs 17 residues. Trimming pared 4 bases from V and 2 bases from J, leaving 20 bases between. CDR1 is SGHAT, CDR2 FQNNGV, per germline. CDR3 in DNA: TGTGCCAGCAGCTCCCCTCGGAGGGTCCAGGGGAACTATGGCTACACCTTC. Its translation: CASSSPRRVQGNYGYTF.

This chain uses TRBV6-2 or TRBV6-3 with TRBJ1-1; D is possibly TRBD1 (5 bases). The V end lost 1 base, the J end lost 5 bases, and 8 bases lay between the germline ends. Germline V gene lookup returns CDR1 MNHEY and CDR2 SVGEGT. The CDR3 extends over 13 amino acids. The CDR3 loop reads CASSYLGGTEAFF. Written as DNA, the CDR3 is TGTGCCAGCAGTTACTTGGGGGGGACTGAAGCTTTCTTT.

This clonotype was observed a few times. The genes are TRBV29-1 and TRBJ2-1; a possible D gene is TRBD2 (7 bases). V was trimmed by 4 bases and J by 12 bases, leaving 25 bases between them. The CDR3 is made up of 15 amino acids. Germline V gives CDR1 SQVTM, CDR2 ANQGSEA. The CDR3 loop is CSVVGVGGRAVAQFF. The CDR3 nucleotides read TGCAGCGTTGTGGGGGTGGGGGGGCGAGCTGTTGCGCAGTTCTTC.

The rearrangement uses TRBV5-1 and TRBJ1-1; D unresolved. This CDR3 contains 15 residues. Trimming stripped 2 bases from V and 4 bases from J, with 15 bases between. Germline values: CDR1 SGHRS, CDR2 YFSETQ. The DNA for the CDR3 is TGCGCCAGCAGCTTAACCGGGGTCGGGGTCACTGAAGCTTTCTTT. It specifies CASSLTGVGVTEAFF.

This clonotype has only a few counts. The V and J genes are TRBV20-1 and TRBJ2-7, with TRBD2 as a possible D gene (6 bases). The CDR3 runs 13 residues. The germline V gene encodes CDR1 DFQATT and CDR2 SNEGSKA (reference sequence). Trimming pared 1 base from V and 3 bases from J, leaving 10 bases between. The chain's CDR3 is CSARGTNVYEQYF. The CDR3 bases are TGCAGTGCTAGAGGGACTAATGTCTACGAGCAGTACTTC.

This clonotype turned up a few times. The CDR3 bases are TGTGCCAGCAGTGGGGGTATGGGGAACTACGAGCAGTACTTC. Translated, it gives CASSGGMGNYEQYF. The genes are TRBV12-3 or TRBV12-4 and TRBJ2-7; perhaps D is TRBD1 or TRBD2 (5 bases each). This CDR3 has 14 residues. Trimming shortened V by 5 bases and J by 3 bases, and 14 bases separated the two germline ends.

This chain joins TRBV7-3 and TRBJ2-1; 10 nucleotides line up with TRBD1. The CDR3 is 15 residues long. Germline CDR1 and CDR2: SGHTA and FQGTGA. The ends lost 5 bases at V and 7 bases at J; junction bases unmatched: 8. This CDR3 is CASSHGTGEGNEQFF. The CDR3 DNA reads TGTGCCAGCAGCCACGGGACAGGGGAAGGGAATGAGCAGTTCTTC. The full variable domain, with the rest looked up from reference TRBV7-3 and TRBJ2-1, is GAGVSQTPSNKVTEKGKYVELRCDPISGHTALYWYRQSLGQGPEFLIYFQGTGAADDSGLPNDRFFAVRPEGSVSTLKIQRTERGDSAVYLCASSHGTGEGNEQFFGPGTRLTVL.

The chain recombines TRBV24-1 with TRBJ2-3; D is unclear. Germline V CDR1 and CDR2: KGHDR, SFDVKD. Deletions cut 6 bases from V and 0 bases from J, with 9 bases between. This CDR3 spans 14 amino acids. Here the CDR3 reads CATSWAISTDTQYF. The DNA of the CDR3 is TGTGCCACCAGTTGGGCCATCAGCACAGATACGCAGTATTTT.

This chain connects TRBV6-2 or TRBV6-3 to TRBJ2-3; 10 bases line up with TRBD2. Germline assignment: CDR1 MNHEY and CDR2 SVGEGT. This CDR3 has 13 residues. J was trimmed by 4 bases and V by 10 bases; bases with no gene match: 5. The CDR3: CATFLAGADTQYF. The CDR3 DNA follows: TGTGCCACCTTTCTAGCGGGGGCAGATACGCAGTATTTT.

CDR3 in DNA: TGTGCCACCAGCAGAGATCTGGCGACAGGGACCTATGGCTACACCTTC. Its protein product is CATSRDLATGTYGYTF. The V gene is TRBV15, the J gene TRBJ1-2, with TRBD1 matching 7 bases. In germline, CDR1 is LNHNV, CDR2 YYDKDF (reference sequence). The CDR3 extends over 16 amino acids. V trimming: 0 bases; J trimming: 4 bases; junction bases outside the gene matches: 8.

This sequence joins TRBV28 and TRBJ2-1; 8 nucleotides align to TRBD1. V lost 4 bases, J lost 4 bases, and 9 bases stayed unmatched. Germline lookup yields CDR1 MDHEN and CDR2 SYDVKM. The CDR3 has 16 amino acids. The CDR3 reads CASSSTGTGRYNEQFF. As DNA, the CDR3 is TGTGCCAGCAGTTCTACCGGGACAGGACGGTACAATGAGCAGTTCTTC. Looking up the rest from reference TRBV28 and TRBJ2-1 gives the full variable domain: DVKVTQSSRYLVKRTGEKVFLECVQDMDHENMFWYRQDPGLGLRLIYFSYDVKMKEKGDIPEGYSVSREKKERFSLILESASTNQTSMYLCASSSTGTGRYNEQFFGPGTRLTVL.